These T cell receptor beta chains were read from a single sample in a study of immune reconstitution after stem cell transplant in scleroderma. TCRdb re-called the RT-PCR reads with MiXCR, one entry per CDR3 protein. Counted here are 2,500 to 3,500 distinct CDR3 sequences, 9% occurring once; the ten biggest clones make up approximately 10%. This material was acquired before or after autologous hematopoietic stem cell transplantation (not recorded which). The receptors come from a female donor with systemic sclerosis. Both conserved end residues are part of each CDR3. Fields, in order: D gene, V gene, clone size, J gene, CDR3 protein, CDR3 DNA. A D gene is named only where the DNA matches it firmly. Size tells how often a clone was seen (once, few, many) or the class of an expanded clone, and some rows leave it out.

>TRBD1|TRBV2|medium-sized|TRBJ2-7
CASSARTGSYEQYF
TGTGCCAGCAGTGCCAGGACAGGCTCCTACGAGCAGTACTTC
>-|TRBV5-1|medium-sized|TRBJ1-6
CASSEQGSNSPLHF
TGCGCCAGCAGCGAACAGGGATCTAATTCACCCCTCCACTTT
>-|TRBV12-3/TRBV12-4|few|TRBJ2-1
CASSLAWGNEQFF
TGTGCCAGCAGTTTAGCGTGGGGCAATGAGCAGTTCTTC
>-|TRBV20-1|-|TRBJ1-1
CSASSGANTEAFF
TGCAGTGCTAGTTCCGGGGCCAACACTGAAGCTTTCTTT
>TRBD2|TRBV20-1|medium-sized|TRBJ2-5
CSASRVGGTIQETQYF
TGCAGTGCTAGTCGAGTCGGGGGGACGATCCAAGAGACCCAGTACTTC
>-|TRBV21-1|medium-sized|TRBJ2-3
CASRQGSTDTQYF
TGTGCCAGTAGACAGGGGAGCACAGATACGCAGTATTTT
>-|TRBV2|medium-sized|TRBJ1-3
CASTGTSSGNTIYF
TGTGCCAGCACGGGGACAAGCTCTGGAAACACCATATATTTT
>TRBD1|TRBV2|medium-sized|TRBJ2-7
CASSGQGAYEQYF
TGTGCCAGCAGTGGGCAGGGGGCGTACGAGCAGTACTTC
>TRBD1|TRBV7-9|medium-sized|TRBJ2-3
CASSLRTGLTDTQYF
TGTGCCAGCAGCTTGAGGACAGGGCTCACAGATACGCAGTATTTT
>TRBD1|TRBV20-1|few|TRBJ2-1
CSARDPTDRTHYNEQFF
TGCAGTGCTAGAGACCCCACGGACAGGACTCACTACAATGAGCAGTTCTTC
>-|TRBV5-1|medium-sized|TRBJ2-7
CASSLGAHEQYF
TGCGCCAGCAGCTTGGGGGCCCACGAGCAGTACTTC
>-|TRBV6-2/TRBV6-3|medium-sized|TRBJ2-3
CASSLADTQYF
TGTGCCAGCAGTTTGGCAGATACGCAGTATTTT
>-|TRBV20-1|medium-sized|TRBJ1-2
CSASFGADYGYTF
TGCAGTGCTAGTTTTGGTGCTGACTATGGCTACACCTTC
>-|TRBV5-1|large|TRBJ2-3
CASRTEADTQYF
TGCGCCAGCAGGACAGAGGCAGATACGCAGTATTTT
>-|TRBV14|medium-sized|TRBJ2-6
CASSPLRGFSASGANVLTF
TGTGCCAGCAGCCCCCTTCGAGGGTTTTCGGCATCTGGGGCCAACGTCCTGACTTTC
>-|TRBV29-1|medium-sized|TRBJ1-2
CSVTANYGYTF
TGCAGCGTTACAGCTAACTATGGCTACACCTTC
>-|TRBV27|few|TRBJ1-1
CASRLKVDTEAFF
TGTGCCAGCAGGCTGAAGGTGGACACTGAAGCTTTCTTT
>-|TRBV4-1|few|TRBJ2-1
CASSRAGGSYNEQFF
TGCGCCAGCAGCCGGGCAGGGGGGTCCTACAATGAGCAGTTCTTC
>-|TRBV7-9|-|TRBJ2-1
CASRPDRYNEQFF
TGTGCCAGCAGACCAGACAGGTACAATGAGCAGTTCTTC
>-|TRBV7-9|-|TRBJ2-1
CASSLAEFNEQFF
TGTGCCAGCAGCTTAGCTGAATTCAATGAGCAGTTCTTC
>-|TRBV20-1|few|TRBJ2-3
CSAGDLRGTDTQYF
TGCAGTGCCGGGGACCTCCGAGGTACAGATACGCAGTATTTT
>TRBD1|TRBV5-1|few|TRBJ2-7
CASSIGQGTYEQYF
TGCGCCAGCAGCATAGGACAGGGGACCTACGAGCAGTACTTC
>-|TRBV5-1|medium-sized|TRBJ1-2
CASSTGTDGYTF
TGCGCCAGCAGTACCGGGACGGACGGCTACACCTTC
>-|TRBV11-2|medium-sized|TRBJ2-5
CASSLVLGLGETQYF
TGTGCCAGCAGCTTAGTTTTGGGGCTGGGCGAGACCCAGTACTTC
>TRBD1|TRBV6-2/TRBV6-3|medium-sized|TRBJ2-1
CASRHGQGVIEQFF
TGTGCCAGCAGGCACGGACAGGGGGTGATTGAACAGTTCTTC
>TRBD2|TRBV20-1|few|TRBJ2-5
CSARVALARETQYF
TGCAGTGCTAGAGTGGCACTAGCGCGAGAGACCCAGTACTTC
>TRBD1|TRBV5-1|few|TRBJ1-3
CASKTGDGNTIYF
TGCGCCAGCAAGACAGGGGACGGAAACACCATATATTTT
>-|TRBV28|-|TRBJ2-7
CASSFKGHAQYF
TGTGCCAGCAGTTTTAAGGGCCACGCGCAGTACTTC
>-|TRBV30|-|TRBJ2-1
CAWSPIMPNNEQFF
TGTGCCTGGAGTCCCATAATGCCCAACAATGAGCAGTTCTTC
>-|TRBV6-5|medium-sized|TRBJ1-5
CASSSPAQPQHF
TGTGCCAGCAGTTCCCCAGCACAGCCCCAGCATTTT
>TRBD2|TRBV7-7|medium-sized|TRBJ2-3
CASSASGGRDTQYF
TGTGCTAGCAGCGCCTCGGGGGGACGTGATACGCAGTATTTT
>-|TRBV9|few|TRBJ2-3
CASSVGDTQYF
TGTGCCAGCAGCGTAGGGGATACGCAGTATTTT
>TRBD2|TRBV20-1|medium-sized|TRBJ2-3
CSASPTEGLAGGYTQYF
TGCAGTGCTTCCCCCACGGAAGGACTAGCGGGTGGATATACGCAGTATTTT
>TRBD1|TRBV20-1|medium-sized|TRBJ2-3
CSAIDRDRVPDTQYF
TGCAGTGCTATCGACCGGGACAGGGTACCAGATACGCAGTATTTT
>TRBD1|TRBV30|few|TRBJ1-2
CAWIGQGGSYGYTF
TGTGCCTGGATTGGTCAGGGGGGCTCGTATGGCTACACCTTC
>-|TRBV5-6|medium-sized|TRBJ1-5
CASSSGGGVQPQHF
TGTGCCAGCAGCTCCGGCGGAGGGGTTCAGCCCCAGCATTTT
>-|TRBV6-6|-|TRBJ2-6
CASSLTGANVLTF
TGTGCCAGCAGTCTCACTGGGGCCAACGTCCTGACTTTC
>TRBD2|TRBV28|-|TRBJ2-7
CASSPWTSGRDEQYF
TGTGCCAGCAGTCCCTGGACTAGCGGGCGGGACGAGCAGTACTTC
>-|TRBV2|once|TRBJ2-7
CASSDHMDYEQYF
TGTGCCAGCAGTGACCACATGGACTACGAGCAGTACTTC
>-|TRBV7-3|medium-sized|TRBJ2-2
CASSLAGNTGELFF
TGTGCCAGCAGCTTAGCCGGGAACACCGGGGAGCTGTTTTTT
>-|TRBV2|medium-sized|TRBJ1-6
CASSALRSPLHF
TGTGCCAGCAGTGCCTTGAGGTCACCCCTCCACTTT
>-|TRBV4-3|-|TRBJ2-7
CASSQGQRVYEQYF
TGCGCCAGCAGCCAAGGACAGAGGGTCTACGAGCAGTACTTC
>-|TRBV6-1|-|TRBJ2-7
CASRLAGSTYEQYF
TGTGCCAGCAGGTTGGCAGGCTCGACCTACGAGCAGTACTTC